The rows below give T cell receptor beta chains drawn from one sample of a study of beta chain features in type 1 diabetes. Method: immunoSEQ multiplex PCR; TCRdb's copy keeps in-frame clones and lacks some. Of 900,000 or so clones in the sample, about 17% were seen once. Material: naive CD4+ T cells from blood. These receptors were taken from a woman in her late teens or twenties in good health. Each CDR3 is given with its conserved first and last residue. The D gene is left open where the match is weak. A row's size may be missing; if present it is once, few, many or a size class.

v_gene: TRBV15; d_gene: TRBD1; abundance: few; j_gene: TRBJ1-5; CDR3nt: TGTGCCACCAGCAGAGGACAGGGGCAATCGGAACAGCCCCAGCATTTT; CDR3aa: CATSRGQGQSEQPQHF
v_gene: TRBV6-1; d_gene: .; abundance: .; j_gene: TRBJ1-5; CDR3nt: TGTGCCAGCAGGTTACAGGGAGGAAGCAATCAGCCCCAGCATTTT; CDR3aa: CASRLQGGSNQPQHF
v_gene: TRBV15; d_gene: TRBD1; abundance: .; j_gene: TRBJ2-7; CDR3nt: TGTGCCACCAGCAGACCCGGGACAGGGCTATACGAGCAGTACTTC; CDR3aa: CATSRPGTGLYEQYF
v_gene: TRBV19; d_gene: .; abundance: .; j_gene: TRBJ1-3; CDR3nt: TGTGCCAGTACCGTCGACAGGCCCTTTGGAAACACCATATATTTT; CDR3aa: CASTVDRPFGNTIYF
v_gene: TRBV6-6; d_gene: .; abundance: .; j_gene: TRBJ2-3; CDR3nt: TGTGCCAGCAGGCTGGACTCCACAGATACGCAGTATTTT; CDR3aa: CASRLDSTDTQYF
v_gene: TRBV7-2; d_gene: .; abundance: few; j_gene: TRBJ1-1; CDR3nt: TGTGCCAGCAGCATACGGGCCACTGAAGCTTTCTTT; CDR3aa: CASSIRATEAFF
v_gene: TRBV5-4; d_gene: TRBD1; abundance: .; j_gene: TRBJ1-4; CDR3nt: TGTGCCAGCAGCTCCCACAGGGGGCCTGAAAAACTGTTTTTT; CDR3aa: CASSSHRGPEKLFF
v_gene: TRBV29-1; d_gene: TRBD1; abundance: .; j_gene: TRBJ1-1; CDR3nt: TGCAGCGGGTGGACAGGTGAAGCTTTCTTT; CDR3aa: CSGWTGEAFF
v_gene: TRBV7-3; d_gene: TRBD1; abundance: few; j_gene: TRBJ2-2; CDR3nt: TGTGCCACCCGAGGGGGGACAGGGGTGAACACCGGGGAGCTGTTTTTT; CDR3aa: CATRGGTGVNTGELFF
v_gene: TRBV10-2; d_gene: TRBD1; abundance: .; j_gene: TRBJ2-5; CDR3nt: TGCGCCAGCAGGGATACCGGGACAGCGGAAGAGACCCAGTACTTC; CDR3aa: CASRDTGTAEETQYF
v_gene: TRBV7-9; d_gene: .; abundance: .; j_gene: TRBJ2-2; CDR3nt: TGTGCCAGCAGCTTCCGGACTCTCTTGGGGGACACCGGGGAGCTGTTTTTT; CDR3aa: CASSFRTLLGDTGELFF
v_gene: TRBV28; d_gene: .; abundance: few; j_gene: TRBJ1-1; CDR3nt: TGTGCCAGCAGTTTAGCTCACACTGAAGCTTTCTTT; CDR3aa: CASSLAHTEAFF
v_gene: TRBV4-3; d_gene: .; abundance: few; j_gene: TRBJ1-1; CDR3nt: TGCGCCAGCAGCCATCCCCCAGGGAACACTGAAGCTTTCTTT; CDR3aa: CASSHPPGNTEAFF
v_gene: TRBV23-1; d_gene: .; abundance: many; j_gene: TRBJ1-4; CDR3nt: TGCGCCAGCAGTCTCCAAGAAAAACTGTTTTTT; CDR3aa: CASSLQEKLFF
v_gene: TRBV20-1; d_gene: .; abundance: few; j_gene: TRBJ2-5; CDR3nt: TGCAGTGCTACCCGAGAGACCCAGTACTTC; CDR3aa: CSATRETQYF
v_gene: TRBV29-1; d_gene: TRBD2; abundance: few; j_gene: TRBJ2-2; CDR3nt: TGCAGCGTTGGGGGGGGTCCCACCGGGGAGCTGTTTTTT; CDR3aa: CSVGGGPTGELFF
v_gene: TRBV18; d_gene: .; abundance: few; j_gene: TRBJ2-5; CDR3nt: TGTGCCAGCTCACCAAGGAGGGAGACCCAGTACTTC; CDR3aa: CASSPRRETQYF
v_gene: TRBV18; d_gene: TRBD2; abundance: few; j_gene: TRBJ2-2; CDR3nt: TGTGCCAGCTCACCAATTGCGGGAGTAAAAGCCGGGGAGCTGTTTTTT; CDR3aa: CASSPIAGVKAGELFF
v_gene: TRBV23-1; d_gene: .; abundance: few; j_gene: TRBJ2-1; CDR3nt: TGCGCCAGCAGTCAATGTCAGAGGTGTGACCATGAGCAGTTCTTC; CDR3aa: CASSQCQRCDHEQFF
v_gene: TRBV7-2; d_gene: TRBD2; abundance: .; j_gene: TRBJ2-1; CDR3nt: TGTGCCAGCAGCTTAGTCGGTAGCGGGAGTGTCAATGAGCAGTTCTTC; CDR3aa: CASSLVGSGSVNEQFF
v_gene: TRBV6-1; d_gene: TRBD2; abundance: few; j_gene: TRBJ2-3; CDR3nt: TGTGCCAGCAGTGAATATATAGCGGGAGGGCCGGCAGATACGCAGTATTTT; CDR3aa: CASSEYIAGGPADTQYF
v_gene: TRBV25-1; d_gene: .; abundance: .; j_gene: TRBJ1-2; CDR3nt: TGTGCCAGCAGTGAACGGGCAGGGGTTTATGGCTACACCTTC; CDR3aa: CASSERAGVYGYTF
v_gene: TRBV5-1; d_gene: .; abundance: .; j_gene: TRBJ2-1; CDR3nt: TGCGCCAGCAGCTTGGCGGAATCTGAAATCAGGAAACAGTTCTTC; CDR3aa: CASSLAESEIRKQFF
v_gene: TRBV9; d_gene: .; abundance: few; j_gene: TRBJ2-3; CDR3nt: TGTGCCAGCAGCGTAGCTACAGTCGGGAGCGGGGATACGCAGTATTTT; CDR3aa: CASSVATVGSGDTQYF
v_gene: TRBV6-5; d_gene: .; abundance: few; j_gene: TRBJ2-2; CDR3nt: TGTGCCAGCAGTTACTCGATACTGCGGGGTACCGGGGAGCTGTTTTTT; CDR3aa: CASSYSILRGTGELFF
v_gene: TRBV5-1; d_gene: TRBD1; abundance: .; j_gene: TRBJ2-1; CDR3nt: TGCGCCAGCACTCCGGGGACAGGGCTCTCCGCGCTGTTCTTC; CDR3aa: CASTPGTGLSALFF
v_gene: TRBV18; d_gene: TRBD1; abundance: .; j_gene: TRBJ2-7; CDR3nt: TGTGCCAGCTCACGATCCGGGACAGGATCCGCCTACGAGCAGTACTTC; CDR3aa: CASSRSGTGSAYEQYF
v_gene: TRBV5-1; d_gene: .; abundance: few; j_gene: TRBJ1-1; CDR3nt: TGCGCCAGCAGCTTGATAGGCACTGAAGCTTTCTTT; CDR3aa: CASSLIGTEAFF
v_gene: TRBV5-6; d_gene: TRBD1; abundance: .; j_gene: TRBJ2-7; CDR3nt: TGTGCCAGCAGTACAGGGGGATCCCCCCTCAAGCAGTACTTC; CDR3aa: CASSTGGSPLKQYF
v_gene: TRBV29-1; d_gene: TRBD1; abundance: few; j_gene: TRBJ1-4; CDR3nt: TGCAGCGCAATTGACAGGGGTGAAAAACTGTTTTTT; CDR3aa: CSAIDRGEKLFF
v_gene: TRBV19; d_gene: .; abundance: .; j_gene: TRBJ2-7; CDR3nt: TGTGCCAGTAGTATAACTAAGGGAGCGGAGCAGTACTTC; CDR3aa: CASSITKGAEQYF
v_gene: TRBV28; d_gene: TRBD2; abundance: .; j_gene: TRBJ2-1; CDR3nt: TGTGCCAGCGGGAGGCTAGCGGGTTTCAATGAGCAGTTCTTC; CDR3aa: CASGRLAGFNEQFF
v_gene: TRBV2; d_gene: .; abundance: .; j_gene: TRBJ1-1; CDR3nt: TGTGCCAGCGCCCGGTCCCAGAACACTGAAGCTTTCTTT; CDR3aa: CASARSQNTEAFF
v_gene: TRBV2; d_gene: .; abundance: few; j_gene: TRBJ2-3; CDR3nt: TGTGCCAGCAGTGAGACGTCACAGGGCACAGATACGCAGTATTTT; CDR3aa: CASSETSQGTDTQYF
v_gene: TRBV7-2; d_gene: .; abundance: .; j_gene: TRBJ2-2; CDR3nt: TGTGCCAGCAGCTCACAACCGCAGAACACCGGGGAGCTGTTTTTT; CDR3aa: CASSSQPQNTGELFF